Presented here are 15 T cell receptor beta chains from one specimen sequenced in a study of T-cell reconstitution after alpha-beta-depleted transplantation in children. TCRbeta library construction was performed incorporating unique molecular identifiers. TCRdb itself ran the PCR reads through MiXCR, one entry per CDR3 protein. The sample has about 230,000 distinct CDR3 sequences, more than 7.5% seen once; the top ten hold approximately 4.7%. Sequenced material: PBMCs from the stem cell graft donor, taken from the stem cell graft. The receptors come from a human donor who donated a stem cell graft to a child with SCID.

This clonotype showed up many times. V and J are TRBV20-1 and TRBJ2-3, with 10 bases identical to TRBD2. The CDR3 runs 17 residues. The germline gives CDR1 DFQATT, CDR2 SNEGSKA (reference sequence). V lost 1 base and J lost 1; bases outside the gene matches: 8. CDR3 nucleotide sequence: TGCAGTGCTAGAGGGGGTAGCGGGGGGTCTGGCACAGATACGCAGTATTTT. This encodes CSARGGSGGSGTDTQYF.

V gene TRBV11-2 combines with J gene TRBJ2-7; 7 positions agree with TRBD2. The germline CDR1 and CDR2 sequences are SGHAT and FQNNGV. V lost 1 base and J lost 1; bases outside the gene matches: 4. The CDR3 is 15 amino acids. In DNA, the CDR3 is TGTGCCAGCAGCTTAGGGGGGGGGGATTCCTACGAGCAGTACTTC. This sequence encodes CASSLGGGDSYEQYF.

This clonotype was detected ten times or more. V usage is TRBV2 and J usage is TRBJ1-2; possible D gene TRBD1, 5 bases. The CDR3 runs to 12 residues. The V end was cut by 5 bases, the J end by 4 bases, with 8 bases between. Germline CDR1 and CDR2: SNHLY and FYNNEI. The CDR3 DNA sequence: TGTGCCAGCAGTAACGGGGGCTATGGCTACACCTTC. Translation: CASSNGGYGYTF.

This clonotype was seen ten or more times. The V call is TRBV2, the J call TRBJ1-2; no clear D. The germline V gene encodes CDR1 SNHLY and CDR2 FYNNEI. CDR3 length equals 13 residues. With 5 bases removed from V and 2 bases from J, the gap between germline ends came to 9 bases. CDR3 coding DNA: TGTGCCAGCAGTCGCGATCAGAACTATGGCTACACCTTC. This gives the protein CASSRDQNYGYTF. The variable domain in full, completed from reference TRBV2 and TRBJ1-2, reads EPEVTQTPSHQVTQMGQEVILRCVPISNHLYFYWYRQILGQKVEFLVSFYNNEISEKSEIFDDQFSVERPDGSNFTLKIRSTKLEDSAMYFCASSRDQNYGYTFGSGTRLTVV.

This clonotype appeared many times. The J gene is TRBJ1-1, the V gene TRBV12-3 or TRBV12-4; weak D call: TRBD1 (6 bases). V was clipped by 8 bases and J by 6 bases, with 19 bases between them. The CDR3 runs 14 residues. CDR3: CASRIQTGPAEAFF. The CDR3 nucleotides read TGTGCCAGCCGGATCCAAACAGGGCCAGCTGAAGCTTTCTTT.

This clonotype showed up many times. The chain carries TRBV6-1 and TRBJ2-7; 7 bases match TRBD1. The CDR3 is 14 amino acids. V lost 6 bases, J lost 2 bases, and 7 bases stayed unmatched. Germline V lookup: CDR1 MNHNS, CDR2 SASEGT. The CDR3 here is CASSQTQGAYEQYF. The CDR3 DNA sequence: TGTGCCAGCAGCCAAACTCAGGGGGCCTACGAGCAGTACTTC.

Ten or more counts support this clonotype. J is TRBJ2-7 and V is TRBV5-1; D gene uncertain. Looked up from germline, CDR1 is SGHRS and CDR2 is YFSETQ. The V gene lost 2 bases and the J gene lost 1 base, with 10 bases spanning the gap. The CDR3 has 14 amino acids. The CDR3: CASSFEAGSYEQYF. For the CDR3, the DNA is TGCGCCAGCAGCTTCGAGGCAGGTTCCTACGAGCAGTACTTC. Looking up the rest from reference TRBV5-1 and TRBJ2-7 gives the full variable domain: KAGVTQTPRYLIKTRGQQVTLSCSPISGHRSVSWYQQTPGQGLQFLFEYFSETQRNKGNFPGRFSGRQFSNSRSEMNVSTLELGDSALYLCASSFEAGSYEQYFGPGTRLTVT.

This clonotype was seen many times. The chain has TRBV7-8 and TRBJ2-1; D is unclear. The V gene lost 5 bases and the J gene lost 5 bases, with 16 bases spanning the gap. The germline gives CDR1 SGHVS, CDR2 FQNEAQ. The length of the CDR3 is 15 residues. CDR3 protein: CASSPAIGPHNEQFF. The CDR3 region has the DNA TGTGCCAGCAGCCCTGCCATCGGCCCCCACAATGAGCAGTTCTTC.

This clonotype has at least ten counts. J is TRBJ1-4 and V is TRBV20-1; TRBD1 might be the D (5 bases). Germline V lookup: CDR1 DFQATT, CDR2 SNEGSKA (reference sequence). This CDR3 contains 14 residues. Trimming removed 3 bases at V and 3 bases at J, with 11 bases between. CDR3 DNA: TGCAGTGCTAGTCCGCCAGGGCCTAATGAAAAACTGTTTTTT. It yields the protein CSASPPGPNEKLFF.

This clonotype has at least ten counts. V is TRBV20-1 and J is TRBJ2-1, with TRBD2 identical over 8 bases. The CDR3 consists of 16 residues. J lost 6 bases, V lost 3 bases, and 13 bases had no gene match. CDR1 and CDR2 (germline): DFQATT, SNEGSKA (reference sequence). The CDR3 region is CSASGGAGLSGNEQFF. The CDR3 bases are TGCAGTGCTAGCGGGGGGGCCGGATTGTCGGGCAATGAGCAGTTCTTC.

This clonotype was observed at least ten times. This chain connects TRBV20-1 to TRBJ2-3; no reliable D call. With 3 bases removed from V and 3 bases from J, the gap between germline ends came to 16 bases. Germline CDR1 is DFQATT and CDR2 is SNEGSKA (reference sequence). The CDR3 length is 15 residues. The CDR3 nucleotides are TGCAGTGCTAGCCCCCAGAGTTCGTGGACAGATACGCAGTATTTT. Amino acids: CSASPQSSWTDTQYF.

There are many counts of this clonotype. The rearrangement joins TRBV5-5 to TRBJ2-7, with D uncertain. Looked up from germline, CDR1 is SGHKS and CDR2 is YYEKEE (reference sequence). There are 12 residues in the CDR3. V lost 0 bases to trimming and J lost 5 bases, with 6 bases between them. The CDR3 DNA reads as TGTGCCAGCAGCTTGGCGCAGAACGAGCAGTACTTC. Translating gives CASSLAQNEQYF.

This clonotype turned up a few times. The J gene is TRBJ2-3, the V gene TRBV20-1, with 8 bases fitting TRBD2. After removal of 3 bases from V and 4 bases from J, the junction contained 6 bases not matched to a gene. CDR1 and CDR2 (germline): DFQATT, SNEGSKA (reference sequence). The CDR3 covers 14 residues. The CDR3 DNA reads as TGCAGTGCTAGGGGGACTAGACCCCCAGATACGCAGTATTTT. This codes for CSARGTRPPDTQYF.

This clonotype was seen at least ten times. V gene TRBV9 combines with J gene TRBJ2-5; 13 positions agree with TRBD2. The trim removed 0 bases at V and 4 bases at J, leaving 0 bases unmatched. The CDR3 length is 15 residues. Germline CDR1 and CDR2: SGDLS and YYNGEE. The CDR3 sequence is CASSVGTSGGETQYF. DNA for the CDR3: TGTGCCAGCAGCGTAGGGACTAGCGGGGGAGAGACCCAGTACTTC. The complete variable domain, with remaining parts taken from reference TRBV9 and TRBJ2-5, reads DSGVTQTPKHLITATGQRVTLRCSPRSGDLSVYWYQQSLDQGLQFLIQYYNGEERAKGNILERFSAQQFPDLHSELNLSSLELGDSALYFCASSVGTSGGETQYFGPGTRLLVL.

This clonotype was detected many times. CDR3 amino acids: CSAKGASSPQAFF. CDR3 DNA: TGCAGTGCAAAGGGGGCATCTTCCCCACAAGCTTTCTTT. The J gene is TRBJ1-1, the V gene TRBV20-1; 7 bases are a match to TRBD1. V lost 6 bases and J lost 9; bases outside the gene matches: 13. Germline assignment: CDR1 DFQATT and CDR2 SNEGSKA (reference sequence). The CDR3 sequence is 13 residues long.